A selection of T cell receptor beta chains follows, all from one sample in a study of blood T cell repertoires in COVID-19. TCRdb's copy holds only in-frame clones and misses some; the assay was immunoSEQ multiplex PCR. The sample shows roughly 80,000 clones, more than 75% of them seen only once. Sequenced sample: peripheral blood. Receptors were obtained from a human donor in a cohort sampled during active COVID-19. CDR3s include the opening cysteine and the closing phenylalanine or tryptophan. Each record gives: clone size, V gene, J gene, D gene, CDR3 DNA, CDR3 protein. D genes are given only for firm matches. Clone size appears in some rows only: once, few, many, or a class for an expanded clone.

clone_size: NA
v_call: TRBV4-2
j_call: TRBJ2-5
d_call: NA
cdr3_nt: TGTGCCAGCAGCGCGATAGGACAGTTACAGCAAGAGACCCAGTACTTC
cdr3_aa: CASSAIGQLQQETQYF

clone_size: NA
v_call: TRBV7-9
j_call: TRBJ2-1
d_call: TRBD2
cdr3_nt: TGTGCCAGCAGCTTAGTCGGCGGGGGGGCCGGGAATGAGCAGTTCTTC
cdr3_aa: CASSLVGGGAGNEQFF

clone_size: NA
v_call: TRBV4-1
j_call: TRBJ1-6
d_call: TRBD1
cdr3_nt: TGCGCCAGCAGCTTAGGACAGGGGATCTCTGGTTCACCCCTCCACTTT
cdr3_aa: CASSLGQGISGSPLHF

clone_size: NA
v_call: TRBV29-1
j_call: TRBJ2-2
d_call: TRBD1
cdr3_nt: TGCAGCGTTGAAAAGCGACAGGGGAGGCGGTTCGGGGAGCTGTTTTTT
cdr3_aa: CSVEKRQGRRFGELFF

clone_size: NA
v_call: TRBV10-3
j_call: TRBJ1-6
d_call: NA
cdr3_nt: TGTGCCATCAGTGAGGGGAGGGGGGGCCTATATAATTCACCCCTCCACTTT
cdr3_aa: CAISEGRGGLYNSPLHF

clone_size: NA
v_call: TRBV6-5
j_call: TRBJ2-1
d_call: TRBD2
cdr3_nt: TGTGCCAGCACATCACTAGCGGGCCCCTACAATGAGCAGTTCTTC
cdr3_aa: CASTSLAGPYNEQFF

clone_size: NA
v_call: TRBV19
j_call: TRBJ2-3
d_call: TRBD2
cdr3_nt: TGTGCCAGTAGTGTACTAGCGGGGGAAGCAGATACGCAGTATTTT
cdr3_aa: CASSVLAGEADTQYF

clone_size: once
v_call: TRBV9
j_call: TRBJ2-3
d_call: NA
cdr3_nt: TGTGCCAGCAGCGTAGGTTCTACTCTTAACACAGATACGCAGTATTTT
cdr3_aa: CASSVGSTLNTDTQYF

clone_size: NA
v_call: TRBV2
j_call: TRBJ2-7
d_call: TRBD2
cdr3_nt: TGTGCCAGCACCCCCGTCGGGCGGGGGGTATGGTACTTC
cdr3_aa: CASTPVGRGVWYF

clone_size: NA
v_call: TRBV6-6
j_call: TRBJ1-4
d_call: NA
cdr3_nt: TGTGCCAGCAGTCGTGGGACGGGGGGCGCCCGGACTAATGAAAAACTGTTTTTT
cdr3_aa: CASSRGTGGARTNEKLFF

clone_size: few
v_call: TRBV5-4
j_call: TRBJ1-4
d_call: TRBD1
cdr3_nt: TGTGCCAGCAGAAAACAGGGGGCAACTAATGAAAAACTGTTTTTT
cdr3_aa: CASRKQGATNEKLFF

clone_size: NA
v_call: TRBV24-1
j_call: TRBJ2-1
d_call: TRBD2
cdr3_nt: TGTGCCACCAGTGATTCAACTAGCGGGGGGGCCGGTGAGCAGTTCTTC
cdr3_aa: CATSDSTSGGAGEQFF

clone_size: NA
v_call: TRBV9
j_call: TRBJ1-2
d_call: TRBD1
cdr3_nt: TGTGCCAGCAGCCACCAGACAGGGTTGTATGGCTACACCTTC
cdr3_aa: CASSHQTGLYGYTF

clone_size: NA
v_call: TRBV9
j_call: TRBJ1-5
d_call: NA
cdr3_nt: TGTGCCAGCAGCCCGGGCACAGGTCGCCGACAGCCCCAGCATTTT
cdr3_aa: CASSPGTGRRQPQHF

clone_size: NA
v_call: TRBV18
j_call: TRBJ1-6
d_call: TRBD1
cdr3_nt: TGTGCCAGCTCACCACTGGACAGGGTCGATTCACCCCTCCACTTT
cdr3_aa: CASSPLDRVDSPLHF

clone_size: NA
v_call: TRBV5-1
j_call: TRBJ1-2
d_call: NA
cdr3_nt: TGCGCCAGCAGCCCGACTGGGGGGGACTATGGCTACACCTTC
cdr3_aa: CASSPTGGDYGYTF

clone_size: NA
v_call: TRBV3-1/TRBV3-2
j_call: TRBJ2-3
d_call: TRBD2
cdr3_nt: TGTGCCAGCAGCCAAGATAGCGGGGGCCGGACAGATACGCAGTATTTT
cdr3_aa: CASSQDSGGRTDTQYF

clone_size: NA
v_call: TRBV12-3/TRBV12-4
j_call: TRBJ1-4
d_call: TRBD1
cdr3_nt: TGTGCCAGCAGTGCGACAGGGAATGAAAAACTGTTTTTT
cdr3_aa: CASSATGNEKLFF

clone_size: NA
v_call: TRBV7-9
j_call: TRBJ1-6
d_call: NA
cdr3_nt: TGTGCCAGCAGCCAGGTGACATACAATTCACCCCTCCACTTT
cdr3_aa: CASSQVTYNSPLHF

clone_size: NA
v_call: TRBV5-1
j_call: TRBJ2-2
d_call: NA
cdr3_nt: TGCGCCAGCAGCCTTAGACCCAGGGACACCGGGGAGCTGTTTTTT
cdr3_aa: CASSLRPRDTGELFF